The following is a TCR beta chain sequence with its context. These data belong to a study of radiotherapy plus CTLA-4 blockade in lung cancer. Study summary: Objective responses emerged in over 15% of patients, and 25% to 40% attained disease control.

Data came from immunoSEQ multiplex PCR; TCRdb stores just in-frame clones and leaves some out. The sample has about 80,000 clones; roughly 79% are singletons. CDR3 length equals 15 residues. CDR1 is SGHNT and CDR2 is YENEEA in the germline V gene. V lost 3 bases to trimming and J lost 1 base; unmatched junction nucleotides: 4. CTLA-4 blockade with ipilimumab, together with focal radiation, was given to patients with chemo-refractory metastatic non-small-cell lung cancer. The material sequenced was peripheral blood, taken from a patient treated with radiotherapy plus ipilimumab. The origin of this receptor is a human donor with non-small cell lung cancer whose response to radiotherapy plus ipilimumab could not be evaluated. Some clones in this sample may be carry-over from other donors' samples. The J gene is TRBJ2-7, the V gene TRBV11-3, with 9 bases fitting TRBD2. CDR3 bases: TGTGCCAGCAGCTTTCAGCGGGGGGCATCCTACGAGCAGTACTTC. Translated, it gives CASSFQRGASYEQYF.